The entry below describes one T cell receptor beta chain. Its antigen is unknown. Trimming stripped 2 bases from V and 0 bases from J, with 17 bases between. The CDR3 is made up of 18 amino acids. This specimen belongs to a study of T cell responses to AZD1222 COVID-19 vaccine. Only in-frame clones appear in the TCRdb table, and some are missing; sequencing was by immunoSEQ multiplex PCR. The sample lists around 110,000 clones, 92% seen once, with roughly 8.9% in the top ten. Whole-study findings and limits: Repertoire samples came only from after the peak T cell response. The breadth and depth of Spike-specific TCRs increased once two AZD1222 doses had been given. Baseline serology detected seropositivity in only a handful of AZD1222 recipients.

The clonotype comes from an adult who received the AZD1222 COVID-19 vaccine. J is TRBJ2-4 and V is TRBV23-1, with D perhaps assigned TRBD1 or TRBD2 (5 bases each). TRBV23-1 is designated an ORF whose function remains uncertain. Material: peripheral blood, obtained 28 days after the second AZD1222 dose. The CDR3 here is CASSQTGTFSLAKNIQYF. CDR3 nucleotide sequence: TGCGCCAGCAGTCAAACGGGGACCTTTTCCCTAGCCAAAAACATTCAGTACTTC.